These 8 T cell receptor beta chains came from one sample sequenced in a study of cytomegalovirus exposure and HLA in healthy donors. PCR involved 60 Vbeta and 13 Jbeta primers. Sequencing used immunoSEQ multiplex PCR; TCRdb keeps in-frame clones, though not all of them. The top ten clones hold less than 3% of a sample with 200,000 to 250,000 clones, almost 70% of them seen once. Sequencing was performed on PBMCs. These receptors all stem from a man aged 40-49 years in good health and CMV-seropositive.

V is TRBV18 and J is TRBJ1-5; 10 positions agree with TRBD1. The J segment lost 5 bases and the V segment lost 6 bases, leaving 4 bases of the junction unmatched. The CDR3 runs to 14 residues. Germline loops: CDR1 KGHSH, CDR2 LQKENI. CDR3: CASSGQGVYQPQHF. CDR3 nucleotide sequence: TGTGCCAGCTCCGGACAGGGGGTGTATCAGCCCCAGCATTTT.

This clone was observed a handful of times. The CDR3 DNA follows: TGTGCCAGCAGCCCCCTGGTGAGCTCCTACGAGCAGTACTTC. This codes for CASSPLVSSYEQYF. The gene calls are TRBV7-2 and TRBJ2-7; D call uncertain. CDR1 SGHTA and CDR2 FQGNSA come from the germline V gene. The CDR3 has 14 amino acids. V lost 5 bases, J lost 0 bases, and 11 bases lay in between.

The rearrangement links TRBV19 to TRBJ2-5, with D perhaps TRBD2 (6 bases). V was trimmed by 5 bases and J by 6 bases, leaving 13 bases between them. CDR3 size: 13 residues. The V gene's germline CDR1 is LNHDA and CDR2 SQIVND (reference sequence). DNA for the CDR3: TGTGCCAGTAGTCCTAGACTAGAGAAGACCCAGTACTTC. Its translation: CASSPRLEKTQYF. Together with reference TRBV19 and TRBJ2-5, the CDR3 gives the full variable domain: DGGITQSPKYLFRKEGQNVTLSCEQNLNHDAMYWYRQDPGQGLRLIYYSQIVNDFQKGDIAEGYSVSREKKESFPLTVTSAQKNPTAFYLCASSPRLEKTQYFGPGTRLLVL.

The V and J genes are TRBV5-1 and TRBJ1-2; D unclear. CDR3 length equals 13 residues. V lost 4 bases, J lost 6 bases, and 13 bases lay in between. From germline, CDR1 is SGHRS and CDR2 YFSETQ. The CDR3 here is CASSASGSDGYTF. CDR3 DNA sequence: TGCGCCAGCAGCGCATCGGGATCGGATGGCTACACCTTC.

As to this clone: Its ends do not fully match the called genes, so a read error is possible. The chain employs TRBV7-9 and TRBJ2-3; TRBD1 might be the D (6 bases). The CDR3 sequence is 15 residues long. CDR1 and CDR2 from the germline V gene are SEHNR and FQNEAQ (reference sequence). CDR3 in amino acids: CSSSLSTGSTDTQYF. CDR3 bases: TGTTCCAGCAGCTTATCTACAGGGAGCACAGATACGCAGTATTTT.

This clone has only one observation. The genes are TRBV27 and TRBJ1-6, with 8 bases lining up with TRBD1. Trimming cost V 5 bases and J 11 bases; bases outside gene matches: 2. The CDR3 loop spans 12 amino acids. The germline gives CDR1 MNHEY, CDR2 SMNVEV (reference sequence). The CDR3, as DNA: TGTGCCAGCAGTAACAGGGGGACACCCCTCCACTTT. It yields the protein CASSNRGTPLHF.

This chain joins TRBV12-5 and TRBJ2-2; 12 nucleotides line up with TRBD1. Germline CDR1 LGHNT, CDR2 FRNRAP. Unmatched junction bases numbered 11, after V lost 3 bases and J lost 0 bases. CDR3 length: 20 residues. CDR3 sequence: CASGFLIAGTGGANTGELFF. CDR3 nucleotide sequence: TGTGCTAGTGGTTTCCTAATAGCCGGGACAGGGGGCGCGAACACCGGGGAGCTGTTTTTT.

This chain uses TRBV2 with TRBJ1-4; 7 positions agree with TRBD1. The CDR3 covers 14 residues. Germline trimming cut 6 bases from V and 8 bases from J; bases unmatched to any gene: 9. Per the germline V gene, CDR1 is SNHLY and CDR2 is FYNNEI. This chain's CDR3 is CASRQDRVEEKLFF. The CDR3 DNA follows: TGTGCCAGCAGACAAGACAGGGTGGAGGAAAAACTGTTTTTT.